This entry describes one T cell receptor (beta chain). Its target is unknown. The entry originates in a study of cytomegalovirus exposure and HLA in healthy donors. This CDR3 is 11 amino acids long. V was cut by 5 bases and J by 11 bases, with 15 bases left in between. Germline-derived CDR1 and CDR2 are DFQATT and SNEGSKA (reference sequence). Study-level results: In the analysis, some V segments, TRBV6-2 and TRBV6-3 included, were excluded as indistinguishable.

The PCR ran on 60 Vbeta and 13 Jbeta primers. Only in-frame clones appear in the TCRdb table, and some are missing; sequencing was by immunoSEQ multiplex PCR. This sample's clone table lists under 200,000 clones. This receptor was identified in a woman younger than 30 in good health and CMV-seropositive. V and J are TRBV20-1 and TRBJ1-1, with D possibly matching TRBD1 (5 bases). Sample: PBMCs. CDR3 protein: CSARHGGGAFF. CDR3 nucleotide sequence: TGCAGTGCTCGCCACGGGGGTGGGGCTTTCTTT.